This T cell receptor beta chain appears in the sequencing data of a study of monozygotic twins with inflammatory bowel disease. Germline V gene sequence: CDR1 MGHRA, CDR2 YSYEKL. CDR3 length: 15 residues. Broader study findings: Reduced clonotype sharing with other individuals was observed in IBD patients relative to healthy twins, especially with disease activity.

The blood volume drawn from each donor was 2.5 to 3 ml. During cDNA synthesis, UMIs that each contained a 6-nucleotide sample barcode were added by means of template switching. The cDNA of both the TCRalpha and TCRbeta chains was subjected to two nested PCRs of about 16 and 10 cycles. TCRdb reprocessed the 5' RACE reads, with one entry per CDR3 protein and no DNA. The sample spans tens of thousands of distinct CDR3 sequences; the ten largest clones claim 7.4%. Concerning this clonotype: The antigen is not known.

The chain couples TRBV4-1 to TRBJ2-7. The clonotype was recovered from a human donor with ulcerative colitis or Crohn's disease, or a healthy co-twin of an affected twin (not recorded which). The sample taken for sequencing was blood. The chain's CDR3 is CASSPGSSSSYEQYF.